This is a list of T cell receptor beta chains from one sample in a study of cytomegalovirus exposure and HLA in healthy donors. Clones were read by immunoSEQ multiplex PCR, and TCRdb kept only the in-frame ones, dropping some. The table lists 100,000 to 150,000 clones, about 78% of them singletons, with around 4% in the top ten. Sequencing input: PBMCs. These receptors all stem from a man aged 25-45 years in good health and CMV-seronegative. The CDR3 runs from the conserved cysteine through the conserved F or W. Clone size is stated in some rows and not others, as once, few, many or a class when expanded.

v_call	clone_size	cdr3_aa
TRBV13	.	CASSTNRGSYGYTF
TRBV7-9	.	CASSPYESYEQYF
TRBV14	once	CASSPSRGRGETQYF
TRBV7-3	.	CASSLLAGASGTQYF
TRBV19	once	CASRTGDTEAFF
TRBV7-9	few	CASSLASGGLQETQYF
TRBV5-1	few	CASHRGLDTIYF
TRBV19	.	CASTQTVASDSAVKLAKNIQYF
TRBV2	.	CASRNTGEGEKLFF
TRBV7-9	few	CASSGSWTENSYNSPLHF
TRBV30	.	CARGTSGDRRTDTQYF
TRBV28	.	CASSLTGNARDSPLHF
TRBV11-3	.	CASSLLGGTGTTSGNTIYF
TRBV7-9	.	CASSLVGRGYNEQFF
TRBV6-5	.	CASSKRQPNSPLHF
TRBV7-9	.	CSSSFYILVNRSYEQYF
TRBV7-3	once	CASSQHGGGTVSYEQYF
TRBV29-1	.	CSVKLAGGPTDTQYF
TRBV9	.	CASSRAGQGNTIYF
TRBV12-2	.	CASRLGRGLTPSYEQYF
TRBV7-9	.	CASTADRGIPEAFF
TRBV29-1	.	CSVAGQSLKAFF
TRBV14	.	CASSLQHTDTQYF
TRBV2	.	CASSVRTGNSPLHF
TRBV15	.	CATSRDDWRFNGYTF
TRBV11-2	.	CASIGPLRDYGYTF
TRBV14	.	CASSQVRQGAQYF
TRBV5-4	.	CASNGQKNTEAFF
TRBV27	.	CASCPRTSGVYNEQFF
TRBV7-9	.	CASSLSRGAIGGYTF
TRBV28	.	CASSPMDIPGQPQHF
TRBV10-3	.	CAISEPTRTLMNTQYF
TRBV7-2	.	CASSSTPFGGQSTEAFF
TRBV10-1	.	CASSGPNREANYGYTF
TRBV5-4	.	CASSPLGPGEQYF
TRBV5-6	.	CASSSADRMTYEQYF
TRBV11-2	once	CASRIPGQGYYEQYF
TRBV6-4	.	CASSEGQKSPLHF
TRBV10-2	.	CASRTSGGAREQFF
TRBV2	.	CASGTGSIYEQYF
TRBV11-2	few	CASSLVWDSEAFF
TRBV27	.	CASSPTNTGSGYTF
TRBV7-9	.	CASSQAHYEQYF
TRBV10-3	.	CAISESQGQGLPLHF
TRBV2	.	CASIDLGGTEQFF
TRBV19	.	CASSAQTGETSPLHF
TRBV19	.	CASKEHSGNTEAFF
TRBV2	few	CASCQQGFEQYF
TRBV6-4	few	CASSDSTVTGGKETQYF
TRBV5-4	.	CASSLKGQQTQYF
TRBV28	once	CASSFPTLAESYNEQFF
TRBV2	.	CASSNTGKDQPQHF
TRBV7-8	few	CASSSSRITYEQYF